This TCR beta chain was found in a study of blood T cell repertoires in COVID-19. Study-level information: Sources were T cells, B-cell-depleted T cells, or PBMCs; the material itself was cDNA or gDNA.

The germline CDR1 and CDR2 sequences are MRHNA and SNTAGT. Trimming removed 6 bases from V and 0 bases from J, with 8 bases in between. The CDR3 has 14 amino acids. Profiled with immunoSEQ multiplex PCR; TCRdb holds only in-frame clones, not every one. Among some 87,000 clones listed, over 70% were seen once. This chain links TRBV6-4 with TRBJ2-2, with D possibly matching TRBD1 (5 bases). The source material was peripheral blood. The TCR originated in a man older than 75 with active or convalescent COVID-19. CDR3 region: CASRKTANTGELFF. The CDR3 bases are TGTGCCAGCAGGAAGACAGCGAACACCGGGGAGCTGTTTTTT.